This T cell receptor (beta chain) derives from a study of blood T cells in healthy people across ages. Donors gave approximately 9.9 milliliters of peripheral blood apiece. The CDR3 is 13 residues long. V lost 4 bases, J lost 3 bases, and 9 bases lay in between. Remarks on this clonotype: Antigen unknown.

With a J-beta primer mix and a sample-barcoded 5' primer, a second PCR ran about 6 to 11 cycles. TCRdb reprocessed the 5' RACE reads via MiXCR and lists one record per CDR3 protein. Of some 690,000 distinct CDR3 sequences listed, about 24% are singletons. General study results and limits: Long-lived and aged donors differed, with more naive CD4+ cells and higher diversity in the long-lived. Strongly correlated with naive T cell percentage was TCR beta diversity.

V gene TRBV12-3 or TRBV12-4 combines with J gene TRBJ2-5; D ambiguous. The sequence was obtained from a man in his 70s in good health. Sequencing input: blood. CDR3 bases: TGTGCCAGCAGTTACGCCTGGGAAGAGACCCAGTACTTC. Amino acid sequence: CASSYAWEETQYF.